This TCR beta chain appears in the sequencing data of a study of T cell changes during pregnancy in multiple sclerosis. This CDR3 is 14 amino acids long. Germline-derived CDR1 and CDR2 are SSHAT and FNYEAQ (reference sequence). About this clone itself: At one of its ends the junction is not consistent with the germline gene, which may arise from a read error.

Here immunoSEQ multiplex PCR was the method, and the copy in TCRdb shows in-frame clones only, minus some. Found here are 50,000 to 80,000 clones, roughly 92% of them singletons; the top ten hold approximately 1.5%. Material: peripheral blood, obtained in the second trimester of pregnancy. This receptor was identified in a female donor with multiple sclerosis, enrolled in a pregnancy study. The chain links TRBV7-7 to TRBJ2-3, with 8 bases matching TRBD2. CDR3 sequence reads: CASSSREGTDTQYF. The CDR3 bases are TGTGCTAGCAGCTCGCGGGAGGGCACAGATACGCAGTATTTT.